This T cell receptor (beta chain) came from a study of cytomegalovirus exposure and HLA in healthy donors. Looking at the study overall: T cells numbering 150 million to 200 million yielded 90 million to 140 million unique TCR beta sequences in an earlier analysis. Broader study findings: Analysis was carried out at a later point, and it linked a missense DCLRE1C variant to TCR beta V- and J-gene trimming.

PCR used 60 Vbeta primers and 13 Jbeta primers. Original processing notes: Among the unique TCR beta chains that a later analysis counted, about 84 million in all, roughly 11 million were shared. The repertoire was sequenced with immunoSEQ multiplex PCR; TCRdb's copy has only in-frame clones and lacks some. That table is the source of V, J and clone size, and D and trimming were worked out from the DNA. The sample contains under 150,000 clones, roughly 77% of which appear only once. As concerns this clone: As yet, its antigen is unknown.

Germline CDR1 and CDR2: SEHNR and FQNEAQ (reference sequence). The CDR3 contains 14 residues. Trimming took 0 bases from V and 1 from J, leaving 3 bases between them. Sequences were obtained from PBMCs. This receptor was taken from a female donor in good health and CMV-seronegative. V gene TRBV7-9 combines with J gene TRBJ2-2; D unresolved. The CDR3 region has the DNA TGTGCCAGCAGCTTAGCGCGGAACACCGGGGAGCTGTTTTTT. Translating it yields CASSLARNTGELFF.